These 16 T cell receptor beta chains share one sample of origin, sequenced in a study of blood T cell repertoires in COVID-19 (dated by TCRdb to the early 2020s). Library preparation was by the immunoSEQ multiplex PCR assay. Sourced from immuneACCESS, this table was stored by TCRdb with only in-frame sequences that have V and J called. A share of the clones is absent; for the studies checked, an unresolved V gene accounts for under half, and the remainder has no known explanation. The sample table lists 45,000 or so clones, about 80% of them with a count of one. In total, the top ten clones hold roughly 20% of the sample. The sample consisted of peripheral blood. These receptors all come from a man between 70 and 80 years old with acute or convalescent COVID-19.

This clone was observed a handful of times. The chain couples TRBV6-1 to TRBJ1-2; D is unresolved. The CDR3 loop spans 15 amino acids. Per the germline V gene, CDR1 is MNHNS and CDR2 is SASEGT. Trimming removed 2 bases at V and 3 bases at J, with 13 bases between. DNA for the CDR3: TGTGCCAGCAGTGAAACTCTGACACCGGACTATGGCTACACCTTC. It encodes CASSETLTPDYGYTF.

This clone turned up a few times. V usage is TRBV2 and J usage is TRBJ2-7; 10 bases map to TRBD1. Losses at the gene ends were 6 bases for V and 2 bases for J; bases not matched to a gene: 7. This CDR3 is built from 15 residues. The V gene's germline CDR1 is SNHLY and CDR2 FYNNEI. CDR3 DNA sequence: TGTGCCAGCAGGCCCACGGGACAGGGGACCTACGAGCAGTACTTC. Its translation: CASRPTGQGTYEQYF.

The V gene is TRBV11-1, the J gene TRBJ1-4; possibly TRBD1 for D (5 bases). Germline V gene sequence: CDR1 SGHAT, CDR2 FQDESV (reference sequence). Trimming shortened V by 3 bases and J by 5 bases, and 16 bases separated the two germline ends. The CDR3 is made up of 16 amino acids. This CDR3 reads CASSFGSAGPNEKLFF. For the CDR3, the DNA is TGTGCCAGCAGCTTTGGATCGGCAGGGCCCAATGAAAAACTGTTTTTT.

J is TRBJ1-1 and V is TRBV19; 7 nucleotides agree with TRBD1. The V gene end was trimmed by 4 bases and the J gene end by 1 base; junction bases not matched to a gene: 9. Germline assignment: CDR1 LNHDA and CDR2 SQIVND (reference sequence). The CDR3 totals 16 residues. In nucleotides, the CDR3 is TGTGCCAGTAGTACCCGTACGGGACAGAAGAACACTGAAGCTTTCTTT. It specifies CASSTRTGQKNTEAFF.

The rearrangement uses TRBV12-3 or TRBV12-4 and TRBJ1-1; a weak D match, TRBD1 (5 bases). Deletions cut 3 bases from V and 6 bases from J, with 11 bases between. The CDR3 has 13 amino acids. CDR3 nucleotide sequence: TGTGCCAGCAGTTTGCGCGGGGCTTCTGAAGCTTTCTTT. It yields the protein CASSLRGASEAFF.

The rearrangement links TRBV28 to TRBJ1-2, with 8 bases that match TRBD1. The CDR3 totals 14 residues. V was pared by 6 bases and J by 5 bases, with 8 bases of the junction left unmatched. Germline values: CDR1 MDHEN, CDR2 SYDVKM. This CDR3 reads CASRLQGVWYGYTF. As DNA, the CDR3 is TGTGCCAGCAGGCTACAGGGGGTTTGGTATGGCTACACCTTC.

The rearrangement links TRBV29-1 to TRBJ2-7; 9 nucleotides agree with TRBD1. V was clipped by 7 bases and J by 0 bases; unmatched bases: 4. Germline V gene data show CDR1 as SQVTM and CDR2 as ANQGSEA. The CDR3 consists of 13 residues. CDR3 region: CSAATGGSYEQYF. DNA for the CDR3: TGCAGCGCTGCGACAGGGGGCTCCTACGAGCAGTACTTC.

This rearrangement joins TRBV10-3 to TRBJ2-7; D is ambiguous. Germline CDR1 ENHRY, CDR2 SYGVKD. This CDR3 has 14 amino acids. Trimming shortened V by 6 bases and J by 3 bases, and 15 bases separated the two germline ends. The CDR3 reads CAISALSQNYEQYF. CDR3 in DNA: TGTGCCATCAGCGCCTTGTCACAGAACTACGAGCAGTACTTC.

The J gene is TRBJ2-7, the V gene TRBV27, with TRBD1 identical over 10 bases. J gave up 2 bases and V 8 bases, and 9 bases lay outside the gene matches. Germline loops: CDR1 MNHEY, CDR2 SMNVEV (reference sequence). CDR3 length: 15 residues. CDR3 sequence (DNA): TGTGCCAGCCGGGACAGGGGCTACCTAGCCTACGAGCAGTACTTC. Protein product: CASRDRGYLAYEQYF.

This clone was picked up one time. The J gene is TRBJ2-7, the V gene TRBV5-1, with D hard to call. Germline loops: CDR1 SGHRS, CDR2 YFSETQ. This CDR3 has 13 amino acids. V lost 1 base and J lost 3, with 8 bases in between. Here the CDR3 DNA reads TGCGCCAGCAGCTTGAGAAACGGCTACGAGCAGTACTTC. Its translation: CASSLRNGYEQYF.

The V and J genes are TRBV6-5 and TRBJ2-5, with D possibly being TRBD2 (6 bases). V shed 2 bases and J shed 2 bases, with 12 bases lying between them. Per the germline V gene, CDR1 is MNHEY and CDR2 is SVGAGI. This CDR3 contains 15 residues. CDR3 sequence: CASSYASGGQETQYF. CDR3 coding DNA: TGTGCCAGCAGTTACGCTTCCGGGGGACAAGAGACCCAGTACTTC.

The table lists this clone with a count of one. V gene TRBV4-2 combines with J gene TRBJ1-1, with TRBD1 matching 9 bases. Trimming took 2 bases from V and 2 from J; bases not matched to a gene: 3. Per germline, CDR1 LGHNA and CDR2 YNFKEQ. This CDR3 region has 15 residues. The CDR3 DNA reads as TGTGCCAGCAGCCAATGGGGACAGGGAAACACTGAAGCTTTCTTT. This encodes CASSQWGQGNTEAFF.

V gene TRBV7-2 combines with J gene TRBJ1-6; 8 bases agree with TRBD1. Germline lookup yields CDR1 SGHTA and CDR2 FQGNSA. Unmatched junction bases numbered 6, after V lost 5 bases and J lost 9 bases. The CDR3 spans 14 residues. This CDR3 reads CASSPDRVGSPLHF. The CDR3 nucleotides read TGTGCCAGCAGCCCGGACAGGGTGGGTTCACCCCTCCACTTT.

This chain connects TRBV6-5 to TRBJ1-4; D gene uncertain. The V end was cut by 5 bases, the J end by 5 bases, with 15 bases between. Per germline, CDR1 MNHEY and CDR2 SVGAGI. The CDR3 totals 15 residues. CDR3 amino acids: CASSPRPRENEKLFF. The CDR3 bases are TGTGCCAGCAGTCCCCGGCCCCGGGAAAATGAAAAACTGTTTTTT.

The chain joins TRBV6-2 or TRBV6-3 to TRBJ2-1; 9 positions agree with TRBD2. The germline CDR1 and CDR2 sequences are MNHEY and SVGEGT. The CDR3 is made up of 15 amino acids. V lost 0 bases and J lost 4; bases outside the gene matches: 1. The CDR3 is CASSYSSGGYNEQFF. CDR3 bases: TGTGCCAGCAGTTACTCTAGCGGGGGTTACAATGAGCAGTTCTTC.

CDR3 sequence reads: CASSRTVGLTWTEAFF. The CDR3 DNA follows: TGCGCCAGCAGTCGGACAGTGGGGTTGACGTGGACTGAAGCTTTCTTT. The V and J genes are TRBV5-1 and TRBJ1-1, with D tentatively TRBD1 (6 bases). The CDR3 is 16 residues long. Germline assignment: CDR1 SGHRS and CDR2 YFSETQ. With 5 bases removed from V and 5 bases from J, the gap between germline ends came to 22 bases.